The 8 T cell receptor beta chains in this list originate from one sample, sequenced in a study of OX40 agonist ivuxolimab in advanced cancers. Sequenced by immunoSEQ multiplex PCR; TCRdb stores in-frame clones only, minus some. Of about 50,000 clones listed, 88% are singletons. The material sequenced was CD4+ or CD8+ T cells sorted from blood, taken in a trial of the OX40 agonist ivuxolimab. These receptor sequences come from an adult with an advanced solid tumor such as melanoma, head and neck, liver or kidney cancer.

The genes are TRBV30 and TRBJ2-3; TRBD2 is a possible D gene (6 bases). From germline, CDR1 is GTSNPN and CDR2 SVGIG (reference sequence). The CDR3 is made up of 17 amino acids. The germline V and J ends were trimmed by 2 bases and 4 bases, with 22 bases remaining between them. The chain's CDR3 is CAWSRLETLKLADTQYF. For the CDR3, the DNA is TGTGCCTGGAGTAGACTAGAGACCCTCAAGTTGGCAGATACGCAGTATTTT.

This chain links TRBV12-2 with TRBJ1-5; TRBD1, the table's D call, lacks a check against the DNA. TRBV12-2 is marked as a pseudogene. CDR3 size: 18 residues. In nucleotides, the CDR3 is TGTGCAAGTCGCTTAGTCGGGGACAGGGCTCATAGCAATCAGCCCCAGCATTTT. Translation gives CASRLVGDRAHSNQPQHF.

The J gene is TRBJ2-7, the V gene TRBV11-2; D is possibly TRBD1 or TRBD2 (5 bases each). The germline V gene encodes CDR1 SGHAT and CDR2 FQNNGV. This CDR3 region has 14 residues. The V end was cut by 5 bases, the J end by 2 bases, with 13 bases between. CDR3 in DNA: TGTGCCAGCAGCCTCGGGACGGCGGCCTACGAGCAGTACTTC. The encoded protein is CASSLGTAAYEQYF.

CDR3 bases: TGTGCCAGCAGCCAAGACAGGGATCAGCCCCAGCATTTT. It is translated as CASSQDRDQPQHF. V usage is TRBV7-3 and J usage is TRBJ1-5, with 7 bases identical to TRBD1. V dropped 5 bases and J dropped 5; count of bases not matched to a gene: 3. The germline CDR1 and CDR2 sequences are SGHTA and FQGTGA. The CDR3 sequence is 13 residues long. Filled out from reference TRBV7-3 and TRBJ1-5, the complete variable domain reads GAGVSQTPSNKVTEKGKYVELRCDPISGHTALYWYRQSLGQGPEFLIYFQGTGAADDSGLPNDRFFAVRPEGSVSTLKIQRTERGDSAVYLCASSQDRDQPQHFGDGTRLSIL.

This clone was observed a few times. The V gene is TRBV11-3, the J gene TRBJ1-2, with TRBD1 matching over 10 bases. Trimming cost V 5 bases and J 11 bases; bases outside gene matches: 11. Germline V gives CDR1 SGHNT, CDR2 YENEEA. The CDR3 sequence is 14 residues long. CDR3 protein: CASSPGQGVADYTF. The CDR3 DNA sequence: TGTGCCAGCAGCCCCGGACAGGGGGTCGCGGATTACACCTTC.

The chain links TRBV7-6 to TRBJ2-3; D is uncertain. The CDR3 sequence is 12 residues long. CDR1 and CDR2 from the germline V gene are SGHVS and FNYEAQ. The V and J ends lost 3 bases and 5 bases respectively, with 6 bases between them. Here the CDR3 reads CASSLAKDTQYF. The CDR3 nucleotides read TGTGCCAGCAGCTTGGCGAAAGATACGCAGTATTTT. Complete variable domain (other parts from reference TRBV7-6 and TRBJ2-3): GAGVSQSPRYKVTKRGQDVALRCDPISGHVSLYWYRQALGQGPEFLTYFNYEAQQDKSGLPNDRFSAERPEGSISTLTIQRTEQRDSAMYRCASSLAKDTQYFGPGTRLTVL.

The CDR3 DNA reads as TGTGCCAGCAGCTCCGAGGGGGGGGGTGGCTACACCTTC. It codes for CASSSEGGGGYTF. The V gene is TRBV5-4, the J gene TRBJ1-2, with TRBD1 as a possible D gene (6 bases). The CDR3 runs 13 residues. The germline CDR1 and CDR2 sequences are SGHNT and YYREEE (reference sequence). Trimming pared 3 bases from V and 7 bases from J, leaving 13 bases between.

The chain recombines TRBV2 with TRBJ2-2; TRBD2 aligns across 7 bases. CDR1 SNHLY and CDR2 FYNNEI come from the germline V gene. The length of the CDR3 is 13 residues. V was clipped by 6 bases and J by 5 bases; unmatched bases: 3. The DNA of the CDR3 is TGTGCCAGCAGGGGACTACATACCGGGGAGCTGTTTTTT. Residues: CASRGLHTGELFF.